The 8 T cell receptor beta chains listed next were all sequenced from one sample in a study of T cells in Graves' hyperthyroidism and ophthalmopathy. Amplification yielded TCR beta CDR3 regions, with RNA transcripts as the source. The TCR CDR3 first-round RT-PCR relied on the HTBI primer set. MiXCR was run by TCRdb on the multiplex PCR reads, yielding one entry per CDR3 protein. This table has approximately 210,000 distinct CDR3 sequences, 17% appearing once. The source material was blood. These TCRs come from a man between 45 and 60 years old with Graves' hyperthyroidism.

This clonotype was seen at least ten times. The chain is built from TRBV7-2 and TRBJ1-2; perhaps TRBD1 as D (5 bases). Germline V gives CDR1 SGHTA, CDR2 FQGNSA. The CDR3 has 15 residues. V lost 2 bases to trimming and J lost 2 bases, with 12 bases between them. CDR3 sequence reads: CASSLTSGENYGYTF. The CDR3 DNA is TGTGCCAGCAGCTTAACTTCGGGGGAAAACTATGGCTACACCTTC.

The genes are TRBV7-2 and TRBJ1-2, with D maybe TRBD1 (6 bases). V gave up 5 bases and J gave up 6 bases, with 16 bases separating them. The CDR3 sequence is 14 residues long. Germline-derived CDR1 and CDR2 are SGHTA and FQGNSA. This CDR3 reads CASSAHRVGDGYTF. DNA of the CDR3: TGTGCCAGCAGCGCGCACAGGGTAGGGGATGGCTACACCTTC.

This clonotype showed up just a few times. The genes are TRBV11-3 and TRBJ2-4; tentatively, D is TRBD1 (7 bases). V was cut by 2 bases and J by 10 bases, with 12 bases left in between. CDR3 length: 13 amino acids. Per the germline V gene, CDR1 is SGHNT and CDR2 is YENEEA. The CDR3 DNA reads TGTGCCAGCAGCTTATGGGGGGACAGAATTCAGTACTTC. It is translated as CASSLWGDRIQYF.

Note on this clonotype: Being one base from a much bigger clone, this may be a read error. This rearrangement joins TRBV5-1 to TRBJ1-2; TRBD1 matches at 8 bases. The CDR3 is made up of 13 amino acids. Germline V gene data show CDR1 as SGHRS and CDR2 as YFSETQ. CDR3 coding DNA: TGCGCCAGCAGCTCGACAGGGGATTATGGCTGCACCTTC. It codes for CASSSTGDYGCTF. The complete variable domain, with remaining parts taken from reference TRBV5-1 and TRBJ1-2, reads KAGVTQTPRYLIKTRGQQVTLSCSPISGHRSVSWYQQTPGQGLQFLFEYFSETQRNKGNFPGRFSGRQFSNSRSEMNVSTLELGDSALYLCASSSTGDYGCTFGSGTRLTVV.

In its sample, this clonotype was seen many times. The chain is built from TRBV27 and TRBJ2-7; TRBD2 is a possible D gene (5 bases). CDR1 and CDR2 from the germline V gene are MNHEY and SMNVEV (reference sequence). With 6 bases removed from V and 6 bases from J, the gap between germline ends came to 15 bases. This CDR3 region has 13 residues. CDR3 DNA sequence: TGTGCCAGCAGGGGCACCCGGGGAGTCGAGCAGTACTTC. Its protein is CASRGTRGVEQYF.

This clonotype is a singleton in its sample. This chain uses TRBV14 with TRBJ2-7; maybe TRBD2 (6 bases). This CDR3 contains 15 residues. The germline V gene encodes CDR1 SGHDN and CDR2 FVKESK. With 2 bases removed from V and 3 bases from J, the gap between germline ends came to 14 bases. CDR3 in amino acids: CASSQNWGRNYEQYF. DNA of the CDR3: TGTGCCAGCAGCCAAAATTGGGGGAGGAACTACGAGCAGTACTTC.

This clonotype was recorded at least ten times. For the CDR3, the DNA is TGTGCCAGCAGTTTAGGGGACGATACAAGGGAGGAGCTGTTTTTT. Translation gives CASSLGDDTREELFF. The chain carries TRBV12-3 or TRBV12-4 and TRBJ2-2; D may be TRBD1 or TRBD2 (5 bases each). This CDR3 is 15 amino acids long. Trimming cost V 1 base and J 10 bases, with 16 bases left between them.

The table lists this clonotype with many counts. The J gene is TRBJ1-1, the V gene TRBV18; 7 nucleotides match TRBD1. This CDR3 contains 14 residues. The J segment lost 8 bases and the V segment lost 2 bases, leaving 8 bases of the junction unmatched. Germline CDR1 KGHSH, CDR2 LQKENI. The CDR3 coding sequence is TGTGCCAGCTCACCAGACAGGGAGGTAGGGGAAGCTTTCTTT. Its translation is CASSPDREVGEAFF.